Below, 18 T cell receptor beta chains from the same sample are listed, as sequenced in a study of siplizumab effects on memory and regulatory T cells. Assay: immunoSEQ multiplex PCR; the TCRdb copy retains only in-frame clones and omits some. This table has approximately 90,000 clones, roughly 94% appearing once. Specimen: non-Treg CD4+ T cells sorted from blood. These TCRs come from a human donor in good health.

The chain recombines TRBV2 with TRBJ2-5; a possible D gene is TRBD1 (6 bases). This CDR3 comprises 15 residues. Between the trimmed V and J ends, which lost 6 bases and 4 bases, there was a span of 18 bases. Germline V gives CDR1 SNHLY, CDR2 FYNNEI. CDR3 sequence reads: CASRLGTPPAETQYF. The DNA of the CDR3 is TGTGCCAGCAGGCTTGGGACACCCCCAGCAGAGACCCAGTACTTC.

Concerning this clone: Compared with germline, one end of the junction differs, possibly owing to a read error. This specimen includes other DNA sequences encoding the same CDR3. The chain uses TRBV5-1 and TRBJ1-1; the D is unclear. This CDR3 comprises 16 residues. Germline V gives CDR1 SGHRS, CDR2 YFSETQ. The CDR3 protein is CASSLSLVGMNTEAFF. DNA for the CDR3: TGCGCCAGCAGCTTATCTCTGGTTGGGATGAACACTGAAGCTTTCTTC.

This chain uses TRBV5-4 with TRBJ2-1; 9 nucleotides line up with TRBD2. This CDR3 contains 18 residues. Germline lookup yields CDR1 SGHNT and CDR2 YYREEE (reference sequence). With 0 bases clipped from V and 5 bases from J, the junction kept 12 bases outside the gene matches. CDR3 sequence reads: CASSLEPIVGGGDNEQFF. In nucleotides, the CDR3 is TGTGCCAGCAGCTTGGAGCCGATTGTTGGCGGGGGGGACAATGAGCAGTTCTTC. Using reference TRBV5-4 and TRBJ2-1 for the parts outside the CDR3, the full variable domain is ETGVTQSPTHLIKTRGQQVTLRCSSQSGHNTVSWYQQALGQGPQFIFQYYREEENGRGNFPPRFSGLQFPNYSSELNVNALELDDSALYLCASSLEPIVGGGDNEQFFGPGTRLTVL.

V is TRBV7-2 and J is TRBJ2-1; TRBD1 aligns across 8 bases. The V segment lost 5 bases and the J segment 9 bases; nucleotides outside the gene matches: 6. The germline V gene has CDR1 SGHTA and CDR2 FQGNSA. There are 13 residues in the CDR3. CDR3: CASSQDRVGEQFF. CDR3 sequence (DNA): TGTGCCAGCAGCCAGGACAGGGTTGGTGAGCAGTTCTTC.

The chain combines TRBV9 with TRBJ2-5; TRBD1 matches at 8 bases. V shed 4 bases, J shed 5 bases, and the junction held 10 bases outside the gene matches. This CDR3 is built from 15 residues. The germline gives CDR1 SGDLS, CDR2 YYNGEE. CDR3 coding DNA: TGTGCCAGCAGCTTAGGACAGGGTGCAATCGAGACCCAGTACTTC. This sequence encodes CASSLGQGAIETQYF.

The chain recombines TRBV4-3 with TRBJ1-4; TRBD1 agrees at 7 bases. The CDR3 loop spans 15 amino acids. V dropped 3 bases and J dropped 7; count of bases not matched to a gene: 8. Per the germline V gene, CDR1 is LGHNA and CDR2 is YSLEER. CDR3 sequence: CASSQGTVGGEKLFF. The CDR3 DNA reads TGCGCCAGCAGCCAGGGGACAGTCGGCGGTGAAAAACTGTTTTTT.

This chain uses TRBV2 with TRBJ2-6, with 8 bases fitting TRBD2. V shed 4 bases, J shed 3 bases, and the junction held 2 bases outside the gene matches. The CDR3 consists of 15 residues. The germline V gene encodes CDR1 SNHLY and CDR2 FYNNEI. CDR3 in DNA: TGTGCCAGCAGTGCGGGGGGGATTGGGGCCAACGTCCTGACTTTC. Its translation: CASSAGGIGANVLTF.

The chain carries TRBV11-2 and TRBJ2-1, with 11 bases lining up with TRBD2. Germline trimming cut 1 base from V and 4 bases from J; bases unmatched to any gene: 9. This CDR3 has 18 amino acids. Germline CDR1 SGHAT, CDR2 FQNNGV. CDR3 loop: CASSLAPLAGGRYNEQFF. As DNA, the CDR3 is TGTGCCAGCAGCTTAGCGCCTTTAGCGGGGGGGCGATACAATGAGCAGTTCTTC.

V is TRBV11-2 and J is TRBJ2-7, with D possibly called TRBD1 or TRBD2 (6 bases each). The V end was cut by 5 bases, the J end by 4 bases, with 21 bases between. The CDR3 sequence is 16 residues long. Germline V CDR1 and CDR2: SGHAT, FQNNGV. Written as DNA, the CDR3 is TGTGCCAGCAGCAGAAACGGAGGGGGTCAGTGGTACGAGCAGTACTTC. Translation gives CASSRNGGGQWYEQYF.

The V and J genes are TRBV10-3 and TRBJ2-3; 13 nucleotides line up with TRBD2. Germline V gene data show CDR1 as ENHRY and CDR2 as SYGVKD. Trimming at V came to 4 bases and at J to 4 bases, leaving 5 bases not matched to a gene. The CDR3 length is 16 residues. CDR3 amino acids: CAISGTSGSLADTQYF. CDR3 nucleotide sequence: TGTGCCATCAGTGGGACTAGCGGGAGTTTGGCAGATACGCAGTATTTT.

As for this clone: Germline and junction disagree at one end, which may indicate a read error. The chain recombines TRBV18 with TRBJ1-2; D not certain. Germline CDR1 KGHSH, CDR2 LQKENI. This CDR3 is built from 16 residues. The CDR3 bases are TGTGCCAGCTCCCCACGGACCTCTGCGTATCCCTATGGCTACACCTTC. It encodes CASSPRTSAYPYGYTF.

V is TRBV5-1 and J is TRBJ1-6; 7 bases are a match to TRBD1. CDR3 length: 15 residues. Germline V gene lookup returns CDR1 SGHRS and CDR2 YFSETQ. V dropped 0 bases and J dropped 9; count of bases not matched to a gene: 6. The CDR3 DNA is TGCGCCAGCAGCTTGGAACGACAGGGAACTTCACCCCTCCACTTT. The encoded protein is CASSLERQGTSPLHF. Variable domain in full (rest from reference TRBV5-1 and TRBJ1-6): KAGVTQTPRYLIKTRGQQVTLSCSPISGHRSVSWYQQTPGQGLQFLFEYFSETQRNKGNFPGRFSGRQFSNSRSEMNVSTLELGDSALYLCASSLERQGTSPLHFGNGTRLTVT.

The chain joins TRBV29-1 to TRBJ2-1; TRBD1 might be the D (7 bases). CDR3 size: 13 residues. V lost 3 bases and J 3 bases, leaving 9 bases between the germline ends. CDR1 is SQVTM and CDR2 is ANQGSEA in the germline V gene. The CDR3: CSVDRGVYNEQFF. The CDR3 DNA reads as TGCAGCGTTGACAGGGGGGTCTACAATGAGCAGTTCTTC.

The gene calls are TRBV7-3 and TRBJ2-7; TRBD1 matches at 7 bases. The CDR3 totals 15 residues. The V and J ends lost 5 bases and 6 bases, in that order; junction bases with no gene match: 13. From germline, CDR1 is SGHTA and CDR2 FQGTGA. The CDR3 loop reads CASSPTGFDGAEQYF. Here the CDR3 DNA reads TGTGCCAGCAGCCCGACAGGGTTTGACGGCGCCGAGCAGTACTTC.

V usage is TRBV7-2 and J usage is TRBJ1-5; weak D call: TRBD1 (5 bases). The CDR3 runs to 15 residues. CDR1 is SGHTA and CDR2 is FQGNSA in the germline V gene. Trimming stripped 2 bases from V and 7 bases from J, with 15 bases between. This CDR3 reads CASSLNGHRSQPQHF. As DNA, the CDR3 is TGTGCCAGCAGCTTAAACGGACACAGAAGCCAGCCCCAGCATTTT.

The J gene is TRBJ2-5, the V gene TRBV27, with D perhaps matching TRBD2 (5 bases). The J call may not be correct, given that the DNA end is closer to TRBJ2-7. Germline loops: CDR1 MNHEY, CDR2 SMNVEV (reference sequence). The CDR3 extends over 14 amino acids. The CDR3 sequence is CASSLGGVRGEQYF. The CDR3 DNA is TGTGCCAGCAGTTTAGGAGGCGTTCGGGGCGAGCAGTACTTC.

In its sample, this clone was seen once. The chain carries TRBV5-1 and TRBJ1-1; D perhaps matches TRBD1 (6 bases). The V end was cut by 4 bases, the J end by 0 bases, with 7 bases between. The germline V gene encodes CDR1 SGHRS and CDR2 YFSETQ. The CDR3 length is 13 residues. The CDR3, as DNA: TGCGCCAGCAGCCAGGGGATGAACACTGAAGCTTTCTTT. It encodes CASSQGMNTEAFF.

This clone was counted once. J is TRBJ2-2 and V is TRBV12-5, with 10 bases matching TRBD1. The V gene's germline CDR1 is LGHNT and CDR2 FRNRAP. The CDR3 contains 14 residues. After removal of 6 bases from V and 4 bases from J, the junction contained 2 bases not matched to a gene. CDR3 protein: CASGRTGGTGELFF. The CDR3 coding sequence is TGTGCTAGTGGCCGGACAGGGGGCACCGGGGAGCTGTTTTTT.